These 25 T cell receptor beta chains came from one sample sequenced in a study of sequential checkpoint blockade in melanoma. Here immunoSEQ multiplex PCR was the method, and the copy in TCRdb shows in-frame clones only, minus some. The sample carries around 1,700 clones, 18% recorded once. Treatment given: randomized to nivolumab then ipilimumab (arm A) or the reverse (arm B). Source: tumor tissue (inferred from file names), taken from a patient given nivolumab and ipilimumab in sequence. The source of these receptors is a human donor with melanoma.

Only a few counts were recorded for this clone. This chain uses TRBV6-8 with TRBJ2-7; tentatively, D is TRBD2 (6 bases). This CDR3 is 15 amino acids long. Trimming cost V 3 bases and J 0 bases, with 12 bases left between them. Germline CDR1 MNHGY, CDR2 SAAAGT. CDR3 residues: CASSYFLASSYEQYF. As DNA, the CDR3 is TGTGCCAGCAGTTATTTCCTAGCGAGCTCCTACGAGCAGTACTTC.

This clone was observed at least ten times. This chain's CDR3 is CASSQPSGGGKNIQYF. DNA for the CDR3: TGTGCCAGCAGCCAACCTAGCGGGGGGGGCAAAAACATTCAGTACTTC. This chain links TRBV11-3 with TRBJ2-4; 12 nucleotides match TRBD2. CDR3 size: 16 residues. V was pared by 5 bases and J by 3 bases, with 5 bases of the junction left unmatched. Germline CDR1 and CDR2: SGHNT and YENEEA.

The chain combines TRBV2 with TRBJ2-7, with TRBD1 matching 7 bases. With 9 bases clipped from V and 5 bases from J, the junction kept 10 bases outside the gene matches. CDR3 length: 13 residues. Germline CDR1 and CDR2: SNHLY and FYNNEI. The CDR3: CASSRQGIDEQYF. The CDR3 region has the DNA TGTGCCAGTAGCCGACAGGGCATCGACGAGCAGTACTTC.

The table lists this clone with a few counts. This chain links TRBV28 with TRBJ2-3; TRBD2 aligns across 10 bases. Germline V gene lookup returns CDR1 MDHEN and CDR2 SYDVKM. Trimming at V came to 5 bases and at J to 4 bases, leaving 6 bases not matched to a gene. The CDR3 totals 15 residues. DNA for the CDR3: TGTGCCAGCAGTCGAACTAGCGGGGTATCAGATACGCAGTATTTT. Translating gives CASSRTSGVSDTQYF.

This sequence joins TRBV5-1 and TRBJ1-1; weak D call: TRBD1 (5 bases). Trimming stripped 1 base from V and 1 base from J, with 14 bases between. The CDR3 consists of 16 residues. Germline assignment: CDR1 SGHRS and CDR2 YFSETQ. CDR3 in amino acids: CASSLSGFDRNTEAFF. The DNA for the CDR3 is TGCGCCAGCAGCTTGTCAGGGTTTGACCGGAACACTGAAGCTTTCTTT.

By sample share, this clone is medium-sized. V is TRBV11-3 and J is TRBJ2-2; D is uncertain. This CDR3 has 14 amino acids. V was cut by 3 bases and J by 5 bases, with 10 bases left in between. From germline, CDR1 is SGHNT and CDR2 YENEEA. The CDR3 DNA reads TGTGCCAGCAGCTTTCAAGTGTTAACCGGGGAGCTGTTTTTT. Protein sequence: CASSFQVLTGELFF.

The chain links TRBV6-8 to TRBJ2-3, with 10 bases that match TRBD2. The junction had 10 bases not matched to a gene; V was cut back by 6 bases and J by 4 bases. There are 16 residues in the CDR3. The germline V gene encodes CDR1 MNHGY and CDR2 SAAAGT. The CDR3 nucleotides read TGTGCCAGCAGACCTTCTAGCGGGGGAAGTTCAGATACGCAGTATTTT. Amino acid sequence: CASRPSSGGSSDTQYF.

This CDR3 is CASNVFGQRNSPLHF. CDR3 bases: TGTGCCAGTAACGTGTTCGGACAGCGTAATTCACCCCTCCACTTT. The J gene is TRBJ1-6, the V gene TRBV19, with D possibly being TRBD1 (6 bases). Trimming left V 7 bases short and J 6 bases short, with 16 bases between. Germline-derived CDR1 and CDR2 are LNHDA and SQIVND (reference sequence). The CDR3 length is 15 residues.

This clone has just a few counts. The J gene is TRBJ1-2, the V gene TRBV11-3; TRBD1 matches at 9 bases. This CDR3 contains 16 residues. Trimming took 4 bases from V and 3 from J; bases not matched to a gene: 9. Germline CDR1 reads SGHNT; CDR2 reads YENEEA. The CDR3 bases are TGTGCCAGCAGCTCCGGACGGACAGGGGCCGACTATGGCTACACCTTC. It encodes CASSSGRTGADYGYTF.

This clone is termed large. The rearrangement joins TRBV9 to TRBJ2-1, with D possibly being TRBD1 (6 bases). The V end lost 2 bases, the J end lost 4 bases, and 13 bases lay between the germline ends. This CDR3 is 15 amino acids long. The V gene's germline CDR1 is SGDLS and CDR2 YYNGEE. CDR3 residues: CASSVAGAYYNEQFF. CDR3 DNA: TGTGCCAGCAGCGTGGCAGGGGCCTATTACAATGAGCAGTTCTTC.

The V and J genes are TRBV28 and TRBJ1-2, with D possibly matching TRBD1 (5 bases). Trimming took off 1 base at V and 8 bases at J, with 8 bases between the two ends. Per germline, CDR1 MDHEN and CDR2 SYDVKM. The CDR3 has 12 amino acids. The CDR3 coding sequence is TGTGCCAGCAGTTTATCCAGGGAAGGCTACACCTTC. Its translation: CASSLSREGYTF.

This clone has a count of ten or more. The chain has TRBV11-3 and TRBJ1-2; no definite D call. The CDR3 runs to 14 residues. The germline V gene encodes CDR1 SGHNT and CDR2 YENEEA. Trimming removed 4 bases from V and 3 bases from J, with 12 bases in between. CDR3 in DNA: TGTGCCAGCAGCTCGCAGTGGTTGGACTATGGCTACACCTTC. Its protein product is CASSSQWLDYGYTF.

By frequency in the sample, this clone is medium-sized. This CDR3 reads CASSPRTRDDTEAFF. As DNA, the CDR3 is TGTGCCAGCAGCCCCCGGACCAGGGATGACACTGAAGCTTTCTTT. The V call is TRBV9, the J call TRBJ1-1; D is perhaps TRBD1 (5 bases). The V and J ends lost 4 bases and 3 bases respectively, with 16 bases between them. The germline V gene encodes CDR1 SGDLS and CDR2 YYNGEE. The CDR3 extends over 15 amino acids.

Only a few counts were recorded for this clone. V and J are TRBV6-8 and TRBJ1-2; D is unclear. V was clipped by 5 bases and J by 5 bases, with 9 bases between them. The length of the CDR3 is 12 residues. Germline assignment: CDR1 MNHGY and CDR2 SAAAGT. CDR3 region: CASSERGYGYTF. DNA of the CDR3: TGTGCCAGCAGTGAGCGAGGTTATGGCTACACCTTC.

The chain links TRBV11-3 to TRBJ2-3; 9 bases line up with TRBD2. Germline CDR1 reads SGHNT; CDR2 reads YENEEA. This CDR3 is built from 14 residues. After removal of 5 bases from V and 4 bases from J, the junction contained 4 bases not matched to a gene. CDR3 protein: CASSPAGGADTQYF. In DNA form, the CDR3 reads TGTGCCAGCAGCCCAGCGGGGGGCGCAGATACGCAGTATTTT.

The chain's CDR3 is CSVEEPGGPSSGNEQYF. The CDR3 DNA reads TGCAGCGTTGAAGAGCCTGGGGGACCGTCGAGCGGGAACGAGCAGTACTTC. J is TRBJ2-7 and V is TRBV29-1; TRBD2 agrees at 7 bases. Trimming took 0 bases from V and 5 from J; bases not matched to a gene: 16. The germline V gene has CDR1 SQVTM and CDR2 ANQGSEA. CDR3 length: 17 residues.

By sample fraction, this clone is medium-sized. The chain links TRBV11-3 to TRBJ1-1; possible D gene TRBD1, 6 bases. CDR3 size: 14 residues. Germline V gene data show CDR1 as SGHNT and CDR2 as YENEEA. Trimming removed 3 bases at V and 3 bases at J, with 11 bases between. The CDR3 sequence is CASSFWGLDTEAFF. DNA for the CDR3: TGTGCCAGCAGCTTTTGGGGGCTGGACACTGAAGCTTTCTTT. Using reference TRBV11-3 and TRBJ1-1 for the parts outside the CDR3, the full variable domain is EAGVVQSPRYKIIEKKQPVAFWCNPISGHNTLYWYLQNLGQGPELLIRYENEEAVDDSQLPKDRFSAERLKGVDSTLKIQPAELGDSAVYLCASSFWGLDTEAFFGQGTRLTVV.

Sample share makes this clone medium-sized (0.01 to 0.1%). The chain combines TRBV11-3 with TRBJ2-1; D unresolved. The CDR3 has 14 amino acids. V lost 3 bases and J lost 3, with 9 bases in between. CDR1 and CDR2 from the germline V gene are SGHNT and YENEEA. The CDR3 DNA is TGTGCCAGCAGCTTGCGGCACGTCTACAATGAGCAGTTCTTC. It translates to CASSLRHVYNEQFF.

This clone was found many times. The rearrangement uses TRBV11-3 and TRBJ2-3; 8 bases align to TRBD2. V gave up 1 base and J gave up 5 bases; unmatched junction bases: 5. The CDR3 totals 15 residues. CDR1 SGHNT and CDR2 YENEEA come from the germline V gene. The CDR3 region has the DNA TGTGCCAGCAGCTTAGTTGGCGGGGGGCTAGATACGCAGTATTTT. Its translation: CASSLVGGGLDTQYF.

By share, this clone counts as medium-sized. The chain joins TRBV6-8 to TRBJ1-1, with 7 positions matching TRBD1. This CDR3 is built from 15 residues. Trimming at V came to 6 bases and at J to 7 bases, leaving 14 bases not matched to a gene. Germline V gene data show CDR1 as MNHGY and CDR2 as SAAAGT. The CDR3: CASRPDRVRMNEAFF. CDR3 sequence (DNA): TGTGCCAGCAGACCCGACAGGGTTCGGATGAATGAAGCTTTCTTT.

The chain recombines TRBV18 with TRBJ2-2; the match to TRBD1 covers 8 bases. V dropped 8 bases and J dropped 4; count of bases not matched to a gene: 6. Germline V gene data show CDR1 as KGHSH and CDR2 as LQKENI. The CDR3 has 14 amino acids. CDR3 in amino acids: CASPDRGGTGELFF. The CDR3 nucleotides are TGTGCCAGCCCCGACAGGGGTGGCACCGGGGAGCTGTTTTTT.

This clone was observed a few times. The V call is TRBV18, the J call TRBJ1-6; maybe TRBD1 (6 bases). The V end was cut by 2 bases, the J end by 5 bases, with 10 bases between. This CDR3 region has 15 residues. Germline V gene data show CDR1 as KGHSH and CDR2 as LQKENI. CDR3: CASSPRQDHNSPLHF. The DNA for the CDR3 is TGTGCCAGCTCACCAAGACAGGACCATAATTCACCCCTCCACTTT.

This clone was picked up a small number of times. This chain joins TRBV19 and TRBJ1-1; D gene ambiguous. This CDR3 region has 13 residues. The germline CDR1 and CDR2 sequences are LNHDA and SQIVND (reference sequence). The V and J ends lost 11 bases and 1 base respectively, with 14 bases between them. The DNA of the CDR3 is TGTGCCGCGAAAGGACGGTCGAACACTGAAGCTTTCTTT. Translation: CAAKGRSNTEAFF.

The chain recombines TRBV5-1 with TRBJ2-7; 8 bases fit TRBD1. The CDR3 runs to 15 residues. Losses at the gene ends were 1 base for V and 6 bases for J; bases not matched to a gene: 9. Germline CDR1 and CDR2: SGHRS and YFSETQ. CDR3 DNA sequence: TGCGCCAGCAGCTTGCACCAGGGGGCGGGCGGCGAGCAGTACTTC. Amino acid sequence: CASSLHQGAGGEQYF.

This clone appeared a few times. J is TRBJ1-3 and V is TRBV28; D gene uncertain. The germline V and J ends were trimmed by 2 bases and 2 bases, with 7 bases remaining between them. The CDR3 runs to 14 residues. Germline V CDR1 and CDR2: MDHEN, SYDVKM. CDR3 in DNA: TGTGCCAGCAGTTTAGCAGGTCCTGGAAACACCATATATTTT. Translating it yields CASSLAGPGNTIYF. The whole variable domain, remainder taken from reference TRBV28 and TRBJ1-3, is DVKVTQSSRYLVKRTGEKVFLECVQDMDHENMFWYRQDPGLGLRLIYFSYDVKMKEKGDIPEGYSVSREKKERFSLILESASTNQTSMYLCASSLAGPGNTIYFGEGSWLTVV.